The 5 T cell receptor beta chains listed next were all sequenced from one sample in a study of shared clonotypes between healthy human individuals. It was CD45RO-negative cells, positively selected for CCR7, that made up naive CD8 cells, with terminally differentiated effector memory CD45RA+ cells excluded. Sequencing was performed with immunoSEQ multiplex PCR; in TCRdb, only in-frame clones are kept and a portion is missing. The sample lists about 2.1 million clones; 90% to 95% were seen once. Sequenced: naive CD8+ T cells from PBMCs. Source of these receptors: a man in his late teens or twenties in good health. Some clones in this sample may be carry-over from other donors' samples.

The chain joins TRBV28 to TRBJ1-2; D unresolved. Trimming took 2 bases from V and 4 from J, leaving 11 bases between them. Germline CDR1 and CDR2: MDHEN and SYDVKM. The CDR3 has 14 amino acids. The CDR3 region has the DNA TGTGCCAGCAGTTTAAGCAACAGCCTCTATGGCTACACCTTC. Its translation: CASSLSNSLYGYTF.

This clone was seen only once. The chain has TRBV19 and TRBJ2-3; 7 bases map to TRBD2. Germline assignment: CDR1 LNHDA and CDR2 SQIVND (reference sequence). This CDR3 has 15 amino acids. With 5 bases clipped from V and 6 bases from J, the junction kept 11 bases outside the gene matches. The DNA for the CDR3 is TGTGCCAGTAGTCCACACACGACTAGCTTCGATACGCAGTATTTT. Its protein product is CASSPHTTSFDTQYF.

The chain uses TRBV11-3 and TRBJ2-7, with 7 bases lining up with TRBD1. Germline CDR1 reads SGHNT; CDR2 reads YENEEA. CDR3 size: 15 residues. The V and J ends lost 5 bases and 4 bases, in that order; junction bases with no gene match: 11. CDR3 sequence (DNA): TGTGCCAGCAGCAAAAACCGGGACAGAGATTACGAGCAGTACTTC. The encoded protein is CASSKNRDRDYEQYF. The whole variable domain, remainder taken from reference TRBV11-3 and TRBJ2-7, is EAGVVQSPRYKIIEKKQPVAFWCNPISGHNTLYWYLQNLGQGPELLIRYENEEAVDDSQLPKDRFSAERLKGVDSTLKIQPAELGDSAVYLCASSKNRDRDYEQYFGPGTRLTVT.

The chain has TRBV7-2 and TRBJ2-7, with 8 bases identical to TRBD1. CDR1 and CDR2 (germline): SGHTA, FQGNSA. This CDR3 region has 14 residues. J was trimmed by 2 bases and V by 1 base; bases with no gene match: 1. CDR3 loop: CASSLVQGAYEQYF. The DNA for the CDR3 is TGTGCCAGCAGCTTAGTACAGGGGGCCTACGAGCAGTACTTC.

This chain joins TRBV27 and TRBJ2-1; D gene uncertain. Germline V gives CDR1 MNHEY, CDR2 SMNVEV (reference sequence). Trimming shortened V by 4 bases and J by 8 bases, and 18 bases separated the two germline ends. This CDR3 is 15 amino acids long. As DNA, the CDR3 is TGTGCCAGCAGTTCCCGAAACTTTGCGTGGGATGAGCAGTTCTTC. Protein product: CASSSRNFAWDEQFF.